The clone carrying this T cell receptor beta chain was seen a single time. The antigen remains unidentified. The sample comes from a study of shared clonotypes between healthy human individuals. Naive CD8 isolation took CD45RO-negative cells positively selected for CCR7 and excluded terminally differentiated effector memory CD45RA+ cells. This CDR3 comprises 15 residues. Trimming stripped 4 bases from V and 0 bases from J, with 9 bases between. CDR1 is SGHDN and CDR2 is FVKESK in the germline V gene. Study-level points and caveats: Clonotypes not shared had lower generation probabilities than those common to all four donors. Naive subsets generally had larger estimated richness than memory subsets.

TCRdb's copy holds only in-frame clones and misses some; the assay was immunoSEQ multiplex PCR. This sample has approximately 1.9 million clones, with just over 90% found just once. The specimen was naive CD8+ T cells from PBMCs. The receptor's source is a man younger than 30 in good health. Some clones in this sample may be carry-over from other donors' samples. V and J are TRBV14 and TRBJ1-4; no definite D call. The chain's CDR3 is CASSRGLTTNEKLFF. CDR3 coding DNA: TGTGCCAGCAGCCGAGGACTGACAACTAATGAAAAACTGTTTTTT.